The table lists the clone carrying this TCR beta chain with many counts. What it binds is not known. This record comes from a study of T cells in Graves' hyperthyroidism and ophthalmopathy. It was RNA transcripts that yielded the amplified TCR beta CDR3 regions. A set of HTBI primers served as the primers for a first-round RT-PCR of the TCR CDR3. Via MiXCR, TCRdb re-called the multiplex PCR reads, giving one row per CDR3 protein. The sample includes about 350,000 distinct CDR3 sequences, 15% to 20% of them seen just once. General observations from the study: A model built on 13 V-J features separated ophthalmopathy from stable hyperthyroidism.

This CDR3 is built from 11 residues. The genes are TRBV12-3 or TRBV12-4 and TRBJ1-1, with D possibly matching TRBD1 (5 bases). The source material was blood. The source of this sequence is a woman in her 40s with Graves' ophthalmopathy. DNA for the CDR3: TGTTGTCCAGGGAACCACACTGAAGCTTTCTTT. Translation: CCPGNHTEAFF.